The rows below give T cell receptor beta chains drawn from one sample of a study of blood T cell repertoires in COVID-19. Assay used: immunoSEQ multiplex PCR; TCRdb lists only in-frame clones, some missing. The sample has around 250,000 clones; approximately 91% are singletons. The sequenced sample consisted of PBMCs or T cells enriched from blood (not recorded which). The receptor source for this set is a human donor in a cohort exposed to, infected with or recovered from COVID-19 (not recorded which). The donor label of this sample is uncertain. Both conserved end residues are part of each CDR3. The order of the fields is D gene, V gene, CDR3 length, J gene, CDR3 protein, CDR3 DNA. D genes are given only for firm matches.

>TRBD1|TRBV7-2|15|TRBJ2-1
CASSQRQGSYNEQFF
TGTGCCAGCAGCCAGAGACAGGGATCCTACAATGAGCAGTTCTTC
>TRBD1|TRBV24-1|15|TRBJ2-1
CATSDPRTGIGEQFF
TGTGCCACCAGTGATCCGCGGACAGGGATCGGTGAGCAGTTCTTC
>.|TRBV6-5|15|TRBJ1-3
CASRPEGGAGNTIYF
TGTGCCAGCAGGCCCGAAGGGGGAGCTGGAAACACCATATATTTT
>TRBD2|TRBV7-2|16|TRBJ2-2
CASRSTGGGFTGELFF
TGTGCCAGCAGATCGACTGGCGGGGGATTTACCGGGGAGCTGTTTTTT
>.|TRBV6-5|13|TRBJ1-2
CASSYSSFGGYTF
TGTGCCAGCAGTTACTCGTCGTTCGGTGGCTACACCTTC
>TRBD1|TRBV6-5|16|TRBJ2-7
CASSWGRTGVPDEQYF
TGTGCCAGCAGTTGGGGTCGGACAGGCGTCCCTGACGAGCAGTACTTC
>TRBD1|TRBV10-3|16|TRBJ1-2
CAISETNIQGANGYTF
TGTGCCATCAGTGAGACCAACATTCAGGGGGCGAATGGCTACACCTTC
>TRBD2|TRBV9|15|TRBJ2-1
CASSASGGVNNEQFF
TGTGCCAGCAGCGCGAGCGGGGGGGTTAACAATGAGCAGTTCTTC
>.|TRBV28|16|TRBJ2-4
CASGTGGKEAKNIQYF
TGTGCCAGCGGGACTGGGGGGAAAGAAGCCAAAAACATTCAGTACTTC
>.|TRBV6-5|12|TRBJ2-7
CASRDYSYEQYF
TGTGCCAGCAGGGATTACAGCTACGAGCAGTACTTC
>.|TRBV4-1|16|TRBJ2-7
CASSPGLGAGGSEQYF
TGCGCCAGCAGCCCTGGCCTGGGAGCTGGGGGGTCCGAGCAGTACTTC
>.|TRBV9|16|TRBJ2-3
CASSALGAASTDTQYF
TGTGCCAGCAGCGCCCTAGGGGCGGCGAGCACAGATACGCAGTATTTT
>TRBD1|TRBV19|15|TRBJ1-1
CASSIWRRGWTEAFF
TGTGCCAGTAGTATATGGCGCAGGGGGTGGACTGAAGCTTTCTTT
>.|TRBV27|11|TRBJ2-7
CASSTGNEQYF
TGTGCCAGCAGCACCGGGAACGAGCAGTACTTC
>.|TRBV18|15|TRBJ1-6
CASSPEGGLFSPLHF
TGTGCCAGCTCACCGGAGGGGGGGCTGTTTTCACCCCTCCACTTT
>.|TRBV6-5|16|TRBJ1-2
CASSYSEGEVNYGYTF
TGTGCCAGCAGTTACTCAGAGGGGGAAGTCAACTATGGCTACACCTTC
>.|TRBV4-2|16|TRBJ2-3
CASSQKGNPSTDTQYF
TGTGCCAGCAGCCAAAAGGGGAACCCCAGCACAGATACGCAGTATTTT
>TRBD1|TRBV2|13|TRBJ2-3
CASGQASTDTQYF
TGTGCCAGTGGACAGGCTTCCACAGATACGCAGTATTTT
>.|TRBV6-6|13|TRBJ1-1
CASSIRVLAEAFF
TGTGCCAGCAGTATCAGGGTTCTCGCTGAAGCTTTCTTT
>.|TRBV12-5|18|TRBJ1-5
CASGLVLGGASGNQPQHF
TGTGCTAGTGGTTTGGTACTAGGGGGGGCTAGCGGCAATCAGCCCCAGCATTTT
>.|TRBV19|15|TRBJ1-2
CASSIGHRTNYGYTF
TGTGCCAGTAGTATAGGACACCGTACTAACTATGGCTACACCTTC
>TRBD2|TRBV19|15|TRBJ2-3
CASSSRTSLADTQYF
TGTGCCAGTAGTTCGAGGACTAGCCTCGCAGATACGCAGTATTTT
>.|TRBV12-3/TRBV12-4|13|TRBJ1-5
CASKRGAGQPQHF
TGTGCCAGCAAACGGGGCGCGGGACAGCCCCAGCATTTT
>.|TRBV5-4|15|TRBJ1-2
CASSFTAALNYGYTF
TGTGCCAGCAGTTTCACAGCGGCCCTAAACTATGGCTACACCTTC
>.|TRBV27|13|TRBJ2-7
CASSPGSTYEQYF
TGTGCCAGCAGTCCAGGCTCTACCTACGAGCAGTACTTC
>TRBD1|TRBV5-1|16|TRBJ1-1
CASSPYPTGANTEAFF
TGCGCCAGCAGCCCTTACCCGACAGGGGCAAACACTGAAGCTTTCTTT
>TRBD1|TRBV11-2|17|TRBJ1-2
CASSPTGTDYFVYGYTF
TGTGCCAGCAGCCCGACCGGGACAGATTATTTCGTCTATGGCTACACCTTC
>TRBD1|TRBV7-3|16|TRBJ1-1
CASSFARDRGRAEAFF
TGTGCCAGCAGCTTTGCGCGGGACAGGGGTCGCGCTGAAGCTTTCTTT
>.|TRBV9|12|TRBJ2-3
CASTSEGGTQYF
TGTGCCAGCACCTCAGAAGGAGGTACGCAGTATTTT
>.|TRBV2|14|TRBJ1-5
CASSEAAAYQPQHF
TGTGCCAGCAGTGAAGCAGCGGCTTATCAGCCCCAGCATTTT
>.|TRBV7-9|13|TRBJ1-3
CATAGGRGNTIYF
TGTGCCACCGCCGGGGGGAGAGGAAACACCATATATTTT
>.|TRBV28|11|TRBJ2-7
CASTFLHEQYF
TGTGCCAGCACCTTTCTCCACGAGCAGTACTTC
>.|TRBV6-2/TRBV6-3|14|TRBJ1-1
CASSSLGYGTEAFF
TGTGCCAGCAGTTCACTAGGGTATGGGACTGAAGCTTTCTTT
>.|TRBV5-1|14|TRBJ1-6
CASSLTGRNSPLHF
TGCGCCAGCAGCTTGACAGGTCGGAATTCACCCCTCCACTTT
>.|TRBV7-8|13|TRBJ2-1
CASSFTSKNEQFF
TGTGCCAGCAGCTTTACTAGCAAGAATGAGCAGTTCTTC
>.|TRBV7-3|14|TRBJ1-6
CASSLGALNSPLHF
TGTGCCAGCAGCTTAGGGGCCCTCAATTCACCCCTCCACTTT
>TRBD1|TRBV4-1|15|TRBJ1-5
CASSLWTGLNQPQHF
TGCGCCAGCAGCCTTTGGACAGGGCTTAATCAGCCCCAGCATTTT
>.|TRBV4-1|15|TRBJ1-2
CASSQVGSLGYGYTF
TGCGCCAGCAGCCAAGTTGGGAGTTTGGGGTATGGCTACACCTTC
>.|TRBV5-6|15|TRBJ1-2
CASSLVGPVNYGYTF
TGTGCCAGCAGCTTGGTGGGCCCTGTTAACTATGGCTACACCTTC
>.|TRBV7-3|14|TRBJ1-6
CASSLGGRDSPLHF
TGTGCCAGCAGCCTTGGTGGGAGGGATTCACCCCTCCACTTT
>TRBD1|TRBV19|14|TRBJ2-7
CATDQGTGGDEQYF
TGTGCCACCGACCAAGGGACAGGTGGAGACGAGCAGTACTTC
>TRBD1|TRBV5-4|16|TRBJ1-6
CASSLVPTGDNSPLHF
TGTGCCAGCAGCTTGGTCCCGACAGGGGATAATTCACCCCTCCACTTT
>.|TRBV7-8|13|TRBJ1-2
CASSLKQAYGYTF
TGTGCCAGCAGCTTAAAGCAGGCCTATGGCTACACCTTC
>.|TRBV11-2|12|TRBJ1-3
CASSGLGNTIYF
TGTGCCAGCTCAGGGTTAGGAAACACCATATATTTT
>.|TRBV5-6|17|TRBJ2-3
CASSVPNRDLTTDTQYF
TGTGCCAGCAGCGTTCCTAACCGGGACTTAACCACAGATACGCAGTATTTT
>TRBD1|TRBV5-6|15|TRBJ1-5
CASSFQDRENQPQHF
TGTGCCAGCAGCTTTCAGGACAGGGAGAATCAGCCCCAGCATTTT
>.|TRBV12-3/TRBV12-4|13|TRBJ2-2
CASSLRNTGELFF
TGTGCCAGCAGTTTACGGAACACCGGGGAGCTGTTTTTT
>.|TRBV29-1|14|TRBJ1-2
CSVAPQGVGDGYTF
TGCAGCGTTGCCCCACAGGGAGTAGGTGATGGCTACACCTTC
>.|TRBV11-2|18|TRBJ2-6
CASSQRSPPSSGANVLTF
TGTGCCAGCAGCCAACGGAGCCCTCCAAGCTCTGGGGCCAACGTCCTGACTTTC
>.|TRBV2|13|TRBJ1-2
CASSERQVYGYTF
TGTGCCAGCAGCGAAAGACAGGTTTATGGCTACACCTTC
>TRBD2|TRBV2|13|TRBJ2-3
CASSDPSGGTQYF
TGTGCCAGCAGTGATCCTAGCGGTGGGACGCAGTATTTT